This T cell receptor beta chain was recorded in a study of tumor-infiltrating lymphocytes in localized non-small cell lung cancer. Study-wide context: From each patient, both tumor and uninvolved lung, non-adjacent to tumor, were sampled.

The V and J ends lost 4 bases and 4 bases respectively, with 13 bases between them. Germline V gene data show CDR1 as SGHDN and CDR2 as FVKESK. The CDR3 sequence is 14 residues long. Overall study results and limits: Tumor T-cell fraction was not associated with recurrence-free survival. No T-cell fraction difference was seen between IM1 and IM2 tumors.

This clone has just a few counts. The target antigen is unknown. This table comes from immunoSEQ multiplex PCR, and its TCRdb copy is limited to in-frame clones, with some not included. The data show over 11,000 clones, roughly four fifths seen once. Sequences were obtained from lung tumor tissue. V and J are TRBV14 and TRBJ1-2; the D is unclear. The sequence was collected from a human donor with non-small cell lung cancer. The CDR3 coding sequence is TGTGCCAGCAGCCCGGGGTTCAGCAGCTATGGCTACACCTTC. The encoded protein is CASSPGFSSYGYTF.